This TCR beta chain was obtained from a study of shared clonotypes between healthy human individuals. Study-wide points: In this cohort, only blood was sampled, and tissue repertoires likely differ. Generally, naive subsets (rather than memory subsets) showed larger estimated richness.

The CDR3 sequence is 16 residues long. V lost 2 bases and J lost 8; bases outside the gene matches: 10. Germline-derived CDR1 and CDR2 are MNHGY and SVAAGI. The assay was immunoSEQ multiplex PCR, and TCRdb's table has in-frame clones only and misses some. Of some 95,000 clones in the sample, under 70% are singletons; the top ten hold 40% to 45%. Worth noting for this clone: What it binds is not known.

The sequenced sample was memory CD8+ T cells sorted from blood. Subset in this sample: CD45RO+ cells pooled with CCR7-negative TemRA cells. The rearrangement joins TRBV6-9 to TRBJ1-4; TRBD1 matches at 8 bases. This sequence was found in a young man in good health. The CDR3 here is CASSYLPTGAREKLFF. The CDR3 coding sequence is TGTGCCAGCAGTTATCTTCCGACAGGGGCAAGAGAAAAACTGTTTTTT.